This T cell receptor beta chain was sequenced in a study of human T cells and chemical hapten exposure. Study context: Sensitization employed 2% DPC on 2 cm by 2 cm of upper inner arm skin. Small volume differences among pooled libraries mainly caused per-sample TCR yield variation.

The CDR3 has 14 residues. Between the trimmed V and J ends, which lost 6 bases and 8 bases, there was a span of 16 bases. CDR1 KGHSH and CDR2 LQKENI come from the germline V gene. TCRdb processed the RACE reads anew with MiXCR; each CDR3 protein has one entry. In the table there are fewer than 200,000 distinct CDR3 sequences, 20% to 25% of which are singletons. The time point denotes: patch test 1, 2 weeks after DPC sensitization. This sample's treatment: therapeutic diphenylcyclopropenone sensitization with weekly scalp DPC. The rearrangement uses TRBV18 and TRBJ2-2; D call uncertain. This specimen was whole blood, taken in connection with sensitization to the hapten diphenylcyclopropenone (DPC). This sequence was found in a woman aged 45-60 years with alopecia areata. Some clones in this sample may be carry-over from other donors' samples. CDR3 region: CASSPARPPGELFF. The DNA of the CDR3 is TGTGCCAGCTCCCCCGCAAGGCCCCCTGGGGAGCTGTTTTTT.